The 27 T cell receptor beta chains given below trace back to one sample, sequenced in a study of blood T cell repertoires in COVID-19. Data came from immunoSEQ multiplex PCR; TCRdb stores just in-frame clones and leaves some out. The sample yields 250,000 or so clones, 87% seen once. The sample consisted of peripheral blood. All receptors come from a man between 18 and 29 years old with active or convalescent COVID-19.

This clone was seen only a few times. The chain is built from TRBV3-1 (or the pseudogene TRBV3-2) and TRBJ1-4; D is unclear. The CDR3 is made up of 16 amino acids. CDR1 and CDR2 from the germline V gene are LGHDT and YNNKEL (reference sequence). The germline V and J ends were trimmed by 3 bases and 5 bases, with 16 bases remaining between them. The chain's CDR3 is CASSHTLGASNEKLFF. In DNA, the CDR3 is TGTGCCAGCAGCCACACGCTTGGTGCGTCCAATGAAAAACTGTTTTTT.

The V call is TRBV28, the J call TRBJ1-2, with no clear D. Trimming pared 3 bases from V and 2 bases from J, leaving 10 bases between. This CDR3 contains 14 residues. Germline V gene lookup returns CDR1 MDHEN and CDR2 SYDVKM. The CDR3 sequence is CASSLVPANYGYTF. The CDR3 region has the DNA TGTGCCAGCAGTTTGGTGCCAGCGAACTATGGCTACACCTTC.

The chain carries TRBV19 and TRBJ2-1; a possible D gene is TRBD2 (5 bases). This CDR3 is 15 amino acids long. Germline CDR1 reads LNHDA; CDR2 reads SQIVND (reference sequence). Trimming shortened V by 6 bases and J by 0 bases, and 12 bases separated the two germline ends. This CDR3 is CASSGPGSSYNEQFF. The CDR3, as DNA: TGTGCCAGTAGCGGGCCTGGGAGCTCCTACAATGAGCAGTTCTTC.

The chain employs TRBV29-1 and TRBJ1-2; weak D call: TRBD1 (6 bases). The CDR3 contains 12 residues. Trimming took off 6 bases at V and 2 bases at J, with 10 bases between the two ends. Germline V gene lookup returns CDR1 SQVTM and CDR2 ANQGSEA. The CDR3 DNA follows: TGCAGCGTGGCAGGACAGAACTATGGCTACACCTTC. Translated: CSVAGQNYGYTF.

The V gene is TRBV28, the J gene TRBJ2-1; 10 positions agree with TRBD2. V lost 2 bases, J lost 6 bases, and 4 bases stayed unmatched. The CDR3 runs to 15 residues. The germline gives CDR1 MDHEN, CDR2 SYDVKM. The CDR3 protein is CASSLAGTSVNEQFF. CDR3 in DNA: TGTGCCAGCAGTTTAGCCGGGACTAGCGTCAATGAGCAGTTCTTC.

This chain connects TRBV19 to TRBJ2-3; 14 nucleotides match TRBD2. CDR1 is LNHDA and CDR2 is SQIVND in the germline V gene (reference sequence). The CDR3 covers 18 residues. V lost 3 bases, J lost 3 bases, and 8 bases stayed unmatched. CDR3 coding DNA: TGTGCCAGTAGTATTAAGCCGGGACTAGCGGGAGTAACAGATACGCAGTATTTT. It encodes CASSIKPGLAGVTDTQYF.

This clone was seen a few times. The rearrangement joins TRBV5-1 to TRBJ2-1; D perhaps matches TRBD2 (6 bases). The CDR3 totals 13 residues. Between the trimmed V and J ends, which lost 5 bases and 9 bases, there was a span of 15 bases. The germline V gene encodes CDR1 SGHRS and CDR2 YFSETQ. This CDR3 is CASRPGGPGEQFF. In nucleotides, the CDR3 is TGCGCCAGCAGGCCCGGAGGGCCAGGTGAGCAGTTCTTC.

This clone was recorded once. This chain uses TRBV12-5 with TRBJ2-6; D perhaps matches TRBD2 (5 bases). Deletions cut 2 bases from V and 0 bases from J, with 17 bases between. From germline, CDR1 is LGHNT and CDR2 FRNRAP. CDR3 length: 19 amino acids. The CDR3 region has the DNA TGTGCTAGTGGTTTGTACATTATTCGAGGGAACTCTGGGGCCAACGTCCTGACTTTC. Translating it yields CASGLYIIRGNSGANVLTF.

The chain couples TRBV7-9 to TRBJ1-2; tentative D call: TRBD1 (6 bases). There are 13 residues in the CDR3. The V gene's germline CDR1 is SEHNR and CDR2 FQNEAQ (reference sequence). V lost 5 bases and J lost 6, with 13 bases in between. This CDR3 is CASSTQGADGYTF. The CDR3 DNA reads as TGTGCCAGCAGCACACAGGGCGCGGATGGCTACACCTTC. The full variable domain, its missing parts supplied by reference TRBV7-9 and TRBJ1-2, is DTGVSQNPRHKITKRGQNVTFRCDPISEHNRLYWYRQTLGQGPEFLTYFQNEAQLEKSRLLSDRFSAERPKGSFSTLEIQRTEQGDSAMYLCASSTQGADGYTFGSGTRLTVV.

The chain links TRBV27 to TRBJ1-1; tentatively, D is TRBD1 (5 bases). The CDR3 length is 13 residues. Germline-derived CDR1 and CDR2 are MNHEY and SMNVEV (reference sequence). Trimming stripped 5 bases from V and 1 base from J, with 8 bases between. The CDR3 DNA is TGTGCCAGCAGTCCCCAGGGGAACACTGAAGCTTTCTTT. It codes for CASSPQGNTEAFF.

This chain joins TRBV19 and TRBJ2-2, with D possibly being TRBD2 (6 bases). The CDR3 sequence is 16 residues long. The germline V gene has CDR1 LNHDA and CDR2 SQIVND (reference sequence). Trimming removed 0 bases at V and 7 bases at J, with 15 bases between. CDR3 nucleotide sequence: TGTGCCAGTAGTATAGAGGCGGGGCGAGTTGGCGGGGAGCTGTTTTTT. Translation gives CASSIEAGRVGGELFF.

The chain joins TRBV20-1 to TRBJ2-1; D is ambiguous. The V gene's germline CDR1 is DFQATT and CDR2 SNEGSKA (reference sequence). The CDR3 length is 17 residues. V lost 3 bases, J lost 0 bases, and 18 bases lay in between. CDR3: CSASLIAFPSSYNEQFF. The CDR3 DNA is TGCAGTGCTAGTCTGATAGCTTTTCCTAGCTCCTACAATGAGCAGTTCTTC.

This clone was seen a few times. The V gene is TRBV9, the J gene TRBJ2-2; possibly TRBD1 for D (5 bases). The CDR3 is 16 amino acids. Trimming shortened V by 3 bases and J by 2 bases, and 14 bases separated the two germline ends. CDR1 is SGDLS and CDR2 is YYNGEE in the germline V gene. CDR3 nucleotides: TGTGCCAGCAGCGGCCGAGACAGACTCAACACCGGGGAGCTGTTTTTT. Residues: CASSGRDRLNTGELFF.

On this clone itself: Germline is not matched at one junction end, which may reflect a read error. The chain couples TRBV2 to TRBJ1-1, with a tentative D call TRBD1 (5 bases). The CDR3 has 11 residues. Looked up from germline, CDR1 is SNHLY and CDR2 is FYNNEI. This CDR3 reads CASSDGAEAFF. The DNA of the CDR3 is TGTGCCAGCAGTGATGGGGCTGAGGCTTTCTTT. Variable domain in full (rest from reference TRBV2 and TRBJ1-1): EPEVTQTPSHQVTQMGQEVILRCVPISNHLYFYWYRQILGQKVEFLVSFYNNEISEKSEIFDDQFSVERPDGSNFTLKIRSTKLEDSAMYFCASSDGAEAFFGQGTRLTVV.

The chain employs TRBV6-5 and TRBJ1-1, with D tentatively TRBD1 (6 bases). Per the germline V gene, CDR1 is MNHEY and CDR2 is SVGAGI. This CDR3 has 14 amino acids. Trimming stripped 2 bases from V and 3 bases from J, with 10 bases between. The CDR3 DNA sequence: TGTGCCAGCAGTTACACAGGGACCCACACTGAAGCTTTCTTT. Encoded protein: CASSYTGTHTEAFF.

DNA for the CDR3: TGCGCCAGCAGCCGAGATTGGATCGCGGGAGATGGCTACACCTTC. This translates into CASSRDWIAGDGYTF. The gene calls are TRBV4-3 and TRBJ1-2; D is unresolved. Germline CDR1 is LGHNA and CDR2 is YSLEER. This CDR3 has 15 residues. V lost 4 bases to trimming and J lost 6 bases, with 18 bases between them.

The chain employs TRBV6-2 or TRBV6-3 and TRBJ1-1, with D perhaps matching TRBD1 (5 bases). The germline V gene has CDR1 MNHEY and CDR2 SVGEGT. Deletions cut 0 bases from V and 10 bases from J, with 18 bases between. The CDR3 length is 15 residues. The CDR3 nucleotides are TGTGCCAGCAGTTACTCGAAGGGTATCAGGGTCGGAGCTTTCTTT. It encodes CASSYSKGIRVGAFF.

This chain connects TRBV19 to TRBJ1-5, with 9 bases lining up with TRBD1. Germline V gene sequence: CDR1 LNHDA, CDR2 SQIVND (reference sequence). V gave up 4 bases and J gave up 2 bases; unmatched junction bases: 3. This CDR3 region has 15 residues. CDR3 amino acids: CASSRTGVGNQPQHF. CDR3 coding DNA: TGTGCCAGTAGTAGGACAGGGGTTGGCAATCAGCCCCAGCATTTT.

The chain couples TRBV11-2 to TRBJ2-2, with D possibly matching TRBD1 (5 bases). Trimming left V 5 bases short and J 4 bases short, with 14 bases between. Germline V gene lookup returns CDR1 SGHAT and CDR2 FQNNGV. The CDR3 loop spans 15 amino acids. This chain's CDR3 is CASSLRRGGTGELFF. Here the CDR3 DNA reads TGTGCCAGCAGCCTTAGAAGGGGCGGCACCGGGGAGCTGTTTTTT.

The V gene is TRBV28, the J gene TRBJ2-3, with 8 positions matching TRBD2. The ends lost 6 bases at V and 2 bases at J; junction bases unmatched: 13. The CDR3 has 17 residues. Germline CDR1 MDHEN, CDR2 SYDVKM. CDR3 in amino acids: CASSSPPSGRITDTQYF. The CDR3 coding sequence is TGTGCCAGCAGCTCACCCCCAAGCGGGAGAATCACAGATACGCAGTATTTT.

For the CDR3, the DNA is TGTGCCAGTAGTCTTTTCCTGACGAAAGGACAGGGTGCAGATACGCAGTATTTT. This codes for CASSLFLTKGQGADTQYF. This rearrangement joins TRBV19 to TRBJ2-3, with 8 bases that match TRBD1. Germline values: CDR1 LNHDA, CDR2 SQIVND (reference sequence). This CDR3 region has 18 residues. V was clipped by 5 bases and J by 4 bases; unmatched bases: 17.

The J gene is TRBJ2-1, the V gene TRBV7-2; 15 nucleotides match TRBD2. Germline V gene lookup returns CDR1 SGHTA and CDR2 FQGNSA. The CDR3 is 18 residues long. Trimming took 4 bases from V and 13 from J; bases not matched to a gene: 17. The chain's CDR3 is CASSWTSGRASYNEPQFF. DNA for the CDR3: TGTGCCAGCAGCTGGACTAGCGGGAGGGCTTCCTACAATGAGCCCCAGTTCTTC.

This chain connects TRBV7-3 to TRBJ2-3; 8 bases align to TRBD2. V lost 5 bases, J lost 4 bases, and 8 bases stayed unmatched. This CDR3 has 15 residues. Germline V gene data show CDR1 as SGHTA and CDR2 as FQGTGA. CDR3 sequence: CASSVSGDPPDTQYF. The CDR3 region has the DNA TGTGCCAGCAGCGTTAGCGGGGACCCCCCAGATACGCAGTATTTT.

This clone came up once. The J gene is TRBJ2-1, the V gene TRBV7-8; a weak D match, TRBD2 (6 bases). V was pared by 3 bases and J by 3 bases, with 33 bases between. This CDR3 is 22 amino acids long. Germline V CDR1 and CDR2: SGHVS, FQNEAQ. CDR3 coding DNA: TGTGCCAGCAGCTTCAATCCCGAAGCGCACCTGGGGGAGGAGACAGTCTACAATGAGCAGTTCTTC. This sequence encodes CASSFNPEAHLGEETVYNEQFF.

This chain joins TRBV11-2 and TRBJ1-1; 8 positions agree with TRBD1. The trim removed 0 bases at V and 5 bases at J, leaving 5 bases unmatched. Germline loops: CDR1 SGHAT, CDR2 FQNNGV. The CDR3 runs to 15 residues. CDR3 region: CASSLETGVGTEAFF. In nucleotides, the CDR3 is TGTGCCAGCAGCTTAGAGACAGGGGTAGGAACTGAAGCTTTCTTT.

The chain has TRBV4-3 and TRBJ2-1; 7 bases align to TRBD2. J was trimmed by 10 bases and V by 0 bases; bases with no gene match: 3. CDR3 length: 13 amino acids. CDR1 is LGHNA, CDR2 YSLEER, per germline. The CDR3 protein is CASSQDLGLEQFF. CDR3 DNA sequence: TGCGCCAGCAGCCAAGATTTGGGACTAGAGCAGTTCTTC.

V and J are TRBV19 and TRBJ1-6; 9 nucleotides match TRBD1. The CDR3 is made up of 16 amino acids. The V gene end was trimmed by 4 bases and the J gene end by 5 bases; junction bases not matched to a gene: 6. Germline CDR1 reads LNHDA; CDR2 reads SQIVND (reference sequence). The CDR3 DNA reads TGTGCCAGTAGTACCCTGGGGACAGGGAATAATTCACCCCTCCACTTT. This gives the protein CASSTLGTGNNSPLHF.